A single sample gave rise to the 30 T cell receptor beta chains below, sequenced in a study of T cell repertoires in cytomegalovirus infection (dated by TCRdb to the late 2010s). Which antigens these TCRs recognize remains unknown. In light of the paper, this sample's treatment or condition label describes: in vitro stimulation with specific CMV peptide epitopes to enrich CMV-specific T cells. The data were produced on an Illumina HiSeq 1500. TCRdb redid the processing of the public reads, applying fastp at Q25 and MiXCR, and retained in-frame beta chains. Every distinct CDR3 protein forms one entry, paired with its most common genes and DNA. The sample table shows approximately 990,000 distinct CDR3 sequences, and roughly 31% are seen once. The top ten clonotypes cover 11% to 15% of the sample. The sequencing here drew on cultured CD8+ T cells from PBMCs, taken from culture after CMV antigen stimulation. The receptor source for this set is a human donor in good health (CMV status not recorded). Some clones in this sample may be carry-over from other donors' samples.

The sample holds a few counts of this clonotype. The rearrangement uses TRBV7-2 and TRBJ2-1; the D gene is possibly TRBD1 (5 bases). The germline V and J ends were trimmed by 5 bases and 5 bases, with 10 bases remaining between them. The CDR3 length is 13 residues. Per the germline V gene, CDR1 is SGHTA and CDR2 is FQGNSA. CDR3 in amino acids: CASSLDINNEQFF. The CDR3 DNA sequence: TGTGCCAGCAGCCTGGACATCAACAATGAGCAGTTCTTC. The whole variable domain, remainder taken from reference TRBV7-2 and TRBJ2-1, is GAGVSQSPSNKVTEKGKDVELRCDPISGHTALYWYRQSLGQGLEFLIYFQGNSAPDKSGLPSDRFSAERTGGSVSTLTIQRTQQEDSAVYLCASSLDINNEQFFGPGTRLTVL.

V and J are TRBV5-5 and TRBJ1-5; no clear D. The V end lost 1 base, the J end lost 7 bases, and 12 bases lay between the germline ends. The CDR3 loop spans 14 amino acids. CDR1 is SGHKS and CDR2 is YYEKEE in the germline V gene (reference sequence). For the CDR3, the DNA is TGTGCCAGCAGCTTGAGGTCAGGCAGACAGCCCCAGCATTTT. As protein: CASSLRSGRQPQHF.

At least ten counts were recorded for this clonotype. The V call is TRBV12-3 or TRBV12-4, the J call TRBJ2-1; 10 nucleotides agree with TRBD1. CDR3 length: 17 residues. With V trimmed by 7 bases and J by 7 bases, 16 bases remained unmatched. The CDR3 protein is CASTHSRWDRGVNEQFF. DNA of the CDR3: TGTGCCAGCACTCATAGTCGTTGGGACAGGGGAGTGAATGAGCAGTTCTTC.

The chain has TRBV2 and TRBJ2-5; D perhaps matches TRBD2 (6 bases). The V end was cut by 1 base, the J end by 1 base, with 13 bases between. The CDR3 length is 16 residues. The V gene's germline CDR1 is SNHLY and CDR2 FYNNEI. The CDR3 reads CASSEVDQGLQETQYF. The DNA of the CDR3 is TGTGCCAGCAGTGAAGTAGACCAGGGACTCCAAGAGACCCAGTACTTC.

With respect to this clonotype: This may stem from a read error, because a much larger clone lies one nucleotide away. This chain connects TRBV12-3 or TRBV12-4 to TRBJ1-6; TRBD1 agrees at 8 bases. The CDR3 has 14 residues. Losses at the gene ends were 5 bases for V and 8 bases for J; bases not matched to a gene: 5. CDR3 DNA: TGTGCCAGCAGTGACGCAGGGGGCCATTCACCCCTCCACTTT. Translation: CASSDAGGHSPLHF.

V is TRBV27 and J is TRBJ2-7; D not certain. V gave up 4 bases and J gave up 3 bases, with 10 bases separating them. The germline V gene encodes CDR1 MNHEY and CDR2 SMNVEV (reference sequence). This CDR3 comprises 13 residues. The CDR3 DNA sequence: TGTGCCAGCAGTTCCAAGTCTCTCTACGAGCAGTACTTC. Its translation: CASSSKSLYEQYF.

This clonotype was seen more than once but under ten times. The chain couples TRBV7-9 to TRBJ2-2; 14 positions match TRBD2. The CDR3 has 18 residues. V lost 5 bases to trimming and J lost 4 bases; unmatched junction nucleotides: 9. From germline, CDR1 is SEHNR and CDR2 FQNEAQ (reference sequence). The CDR3 loop is CASSDGTSGGSVTGELFF. In nucleotides, the CDR3 is TGTGCCAGCAGCGACGGGACTAGCGGGGGTTCAGTCACCGGGGAGCTGTTTTTT.

The chain combines TRBV9 with TRBJ2-5; D is tentatively TRBD1 or TRBD2 (6 bases each). Trimming took off 0 bases at V and 4 bases at J, with 10 bases between the two ends. The V gene's germline CDR1 is SGDLS and CDR2 YYNGEE. CDR3 size: 14 residues. Here the CDR3 DNA reads TGTGCCAGCAGCGTAGGAGGGGGGCGAGAGACCCAGTACTTC. It translates to CASSVGGGRETQYF.

This chain connects TRBV10-2 to TRBJ2-7; D may be TRBD1 (6 bases). From germline, CDR1 is WSHSY and CDR2 SAAADI. V lost 5 bases and J lost 5, with 13 bases in between. The CDR3 extends over 13 amino acids. The CDR3 loop reads CASSLTGFDEQYF. The CDR3 DNA follows: TGCGCCAGCAGTTTGACAGGTTTCGACGAGCAGTACTTC.

This chain connects TRBV12-5 to TRBJ2-2; D unresolved. V was cut by 6 bases and J by 1 base, with 18 bases left in between. The CDR3 has 17 residues. Per the germline V gene, CDR1 is LGHNT and CDR2 is FRNRAP. This CDR3 is CASGLNLGGENTGELFF. The CDR3 coding sequence is TGTGCTAGTGGCTTGAATTTGGGCGGCGAGAACACCGGGGAGCTGTTTTTT.

This clonotype has a handful of counts. The chain combines TRBV28 with TRBJ2-3; 9 nucleotides line up with TRBD1. With 9 bases clipped from V and 6 bases from J, the junction kept 16 bases outside the gene matches. CDR3 length: 16 residues. Germline V gene data show CDR1 as MDHEN and CDR2 as SYDVKM. CDR3 DNA sequence: TGTGCCAGTGGTGAAGATCCGGGACAGGGTTCCGATACGCAGTATTTT. Translated: CASGEDPGQGSDTQYF. The full variable domain, completed using reference TRBV28 and TRBJ2-3, is DVKVTQSSRYLVKRTGEKVFLECVQDMDHENMFWYRQDPGLGLRLIYFSYDVKMKEKGDIPEGYSVSREKKERFSLILESASTNQTSMYLCASGEDPGQGSDTQYFGPGTRLTVL.

The chain recombines TRBV15 with TRBJ2-6; D unresolved. The V gene lost 3 bases and the J gene lost 0 bases, with 9 bases spanning the gap. The CDR3 is made up of 16 amino acids. From germline, CDR1 is LNHNV and CDR2 YYDKDF (reference sequence). The CDR3 here is CATSRDTASGANVLTF. CDR3 nucleotides: TGTGCCACCAGCAGGGATACAGCCTCTGGGGCCAACGTCCTGACTTTC.

The chain is built from TRBV7-2 and TRBJ2-5, with D possibly TRBD2 on 5 matching bases. The germline V gene encodes CDR1 SGHTA and CDR2 FQGNSA. The CDR3 loop spans 17 amino acids. Between the trimmed V and J ends, which lost 2 bases and 1 base, there was a span of 17 bases. CDR3 DNA: TGTGCCAGCAGCTTACGGGGTACGGAACAGATCCAAGAGACCCAGTACTTC. Translation gives CASSLRGTEQIQETQYF. Looking up the rest from reference TRBV7-2 and TRBJ2-5 gives the full variable domain: GAGVSQSPSNKVTEKGKDVELRCDPISGHTALYWYRQSLGQGLEFLIYFQGNSAPDKSGLPSDRFSAERTGGSVSTLTIQRTQQEDSAVYLCASSLRGTEQIQETQYFGPGTRLLVL.

This clonotype was recorded at least ten times. The chain combines TRBV5-6 with TRBJ1-2, with TRBD1 matching 8 bases. After removal of 2 bases from V and 8 bases from J, the junction contained 2 bases not matched to a gene. The CDR3 is made up of 12 amino acids. Germline-derived CDR1 and CDR2 are SGHDT and YYEEEE. DNA of the CDR3: TGTGCCAGCAGCTTACAGGGGGGAGGCTACACCTTC. It specifies CASSLQGGGYTF.

This chain links TRBV20-1 with TRBJ1-2, with 10 bases lining up with TRBD1. Germline V gene data show CDR1 as DFQATT and CDR2 as SNEGSKA (reference sequence). CDR3 size: 13 residues. Trimming removed 3 bases from V and 8 bases from J; junction bases left unmatched: 6. DNA for the CDR3: TGCAGTGCTAGGGGACAGGGGATATGGGGCTACACCTTC. Its protein product is CSARGQGIWGYTF.

J is TRBJ1-2 and V is TRBV6-4, with 8 bases matching TRBD1. V shed 0 bases and J 6 bases; nucleotides not matched to a gene: 3. Germline lookup yields CDR1 MRHNA and CDR2 SNTAGT. The CDR3 totals 14 residues. The CDR3 bases are TGTGCCAGCAGTGACTCCGGACAGGGCAATGGCTACACCTTC. Amino acids: CASSDSGQGNGYTF.

This clonotype was seen repeatedly, ten times or more. The J gene is TRBJ2-5, the V gene TRBV6-5; 7 bases agree with TRBD2. V shed 2 bases, J shed 5 bases, and the junction held 8 bases outside the gene matches. CDR1 is MNHEY, CDR2 SVGAGI, per germline. This CDR3 spans 15 amino acids. As DNA, the CDR3 is TGTGCCAGCAGTTACGGGGAGATGGGGGGGGAGACCCAGTACTTC. Amino acid sequence: CASSYGEMGGETQYF.

The sample holds a few counts of this clonotype. The V gene is TRBV6-1, the J gene TRBJ1-5, with 8 bases identical to TRBD1. V lost 2 bases, J lost 3 bases, and 12 bases stayed unmatched. Germline V CDR1 and CDR2: MNHNS, SASEGT. This CDR3 region has 18 residues. This CDR3 is CASSEPLAGTGINQPQHF. DNA for the CDR3: TGTGCCAGCAGTGAACCCCTCGCAGGGACAGGAATCAATCAGCCCCAGCATTTT.

This clonotype was recorded a few times. The CDR3 is CASSQKGRGSWEQFF. The CDR3 nucleotides read TGTGCCAGCAGCCAAAAGGGGCGAGGGAGTTGGGAGCAGTTCTTC. V usage is TRBV14 and J usage is TRBJ2-1, with D possibly being TRBD1 or TRBD2 (5 bases each). The germline V and J ends were trimmed by 2 bases and 10 bases, with 18 bases remaining between them. The CDR3 loop spans 15 amino acids. Looked up from germline, CDR1 is SGHDN and CDR2 is FVKESK.

This rearrangement joins TRBV20-1 to TRBJ2-2, with no clear D. Germline lookup yields CDR1 DFQATT and CDR2 SNEGSKA (reference sequence). Trimming took off 0 bases at V and 0 bases at J, with 8 bases between the two ends. The CDR3 has 15 residues. The CDR3 sequence: CSARDIEANTGELFF. The DNA for the CDR3 is TGCAGTGCTAGAGATATAGAAGCGAACACCGGGGAGCTGTTTTTT.

This clonotype came up a few times. This chain uses TRBV14 with TRBJ1-6, with a weak D call TRBD1 (6 bases). Between the trimmed V and J ends, which lost 3 bases and 9 bases, there was a span of 12 bases. Germline loops: CDR1 SGHDN, CDR2 FVKESK. This CDR3 contains 14 residues. The CDR3 sequence: CASSQRGGGSPLHF. The CDR3, as DNA: TGTGCCAGCAGCCAGAGGGGAGGGGGTTCACCCCTCCACTTT.

This chain links TRBV6-5 with TRBJ1-1, with 7 bases lining up with TRBD1. The germline gives CDR1 MNHEY, CDR2 SVGAGI. The CDR3 contains 18 residues. The V gene end was trimmed by 6 bases and the J gene end by 0 bases; junction bases not matched to a gene: 16. CDR3 sequence reads: CASSKFAPGTAMNTEAFF. For the CDR3, the DNA is TGTGCCAGCAGCAAATTTGCCCCCGGGACAGCCATGAACACTGAAGCTTTCTTT.

This clonotype was counted a few times. The chain joins TRBV20-1 to TRBJ1-5, with D possibly being TRBD1 (5 bases). CDR3 length: 15 amino acids. Germline V gene sequence: CDR1 DFQATT, CDR2 SNEGSKA (reference sequence). V lost 3 bases to trimming and J lost 2 bases, with 14 bases between them. The DNA for the CDR3 is TGCAGTGCTAGTAACCTCCAGGGTGGCAATCAGCCCCAGCATTTT. Translation gives CSASNLQGGNQPQHF.

The V call is TRBV9, the J call TRBJ2-1; D perhaps matches TRBD1 (6 bases). The CDR3 sequence is 15 residues long. Germline CDR1 and CDR2: SGDLS and YYNGEE. With 0 bases removed from V and 6 bases from J, the gap between germline ends came to 13 bases. The CDR3 bases are TGTGCCAGCAGCGTAGAAAGGGGGTCCGGCAATGAGCAGTTCTTC. Translation: CASSVERGSGNEQFF.

This chain joins TRBV15 and TRBJ2-2, with D tentatively TRBD1 (5 bases). There are 12 residues in the CDR3. CDR1 is LNHNV, CDR2 YYDKDF, per germline (reference sequence). V was trimmed by 8 bases and J by 5 bases, leaving 9 bases between them. This CDR3 reads CATLQGTGELFF. The CDR3 DNA follows: TGTGCCACCCTGCAGGGAACCGGGGAGCTGTTTTTT.

The V gene is TRBV5-4, the J gene TRBJ1-2; unclear D gene. Germline CDR1 SGHNT, CDR2 YYREEE (reference sequence). CDR3 length equals 13 residues. With 0 bases removed from V and 6 bases from J, the gap between germline ends came to 9 bases. The CDR3 region has the DNA TGTGCCAGCAGCTTGGACAAGTCTCATGGCTACACCTTC. It translates to CASSLDKSHGYTF.

DNA of the CDR3: TGTGCCAGCAGTGATAGGGCAGCCATAGGCTATGGCTACACCTTC. It encodes CASSDRAAIGYGYTF. The chain is built from TRBV2 and TRBJ1-2; D is unclear. V was shortened by 3 bases and J by 4 bases, with 15 bases between the two germline ends. The CDR3 sequence is 15 residues long. Germline CDR1 is SNHLY and CDR2 is FYNNEI.

This chain links TRBV7-6 with TRBJ1-2; D may be TRBD1 (6 bases). Germline-derived CDR1 and CDR2 are SGHVS and FNYEAQ. The germline V and J ends were trimmed by 4 bases and 6 bases, with 12 bases remaining between them. The CDR3 is made up of 13 amino acids. The CDR3 spells CASSSDRNDGYTF. The DNA of the CDR3 is TGTGCCAGCAGCTCCGACAGGAACGATGGCTACACCTTC.

The chain couples TRBV7-9 to TRBJ1-2; D gene unclear. Deletions cut 5 bases from V and 2 bases from J, with 12 bases between. This CDR3 is 14 amino acids long. CDR1 is SEHNR, CDR2 FQNEAQ, per germline (reference sequence). The CDR3: CASSGITENYGYTF. The CDR3 DNA is TGTGCCAGCAGCGGAATTACCGAGAACTATGGCTACACCTTC.

J is TRBJ1-5 and V is TRBV12-3 or TRBV12-4; no reliable D call. V was shortened by 1 base and J by 0 bases, with 7 bases between the two germline ends. The CDR3 runs 15 residues. The CDR3 loop reads CASSLGSFSNQPQHF. DNA of the CDR3: TGTGCCAGCAGTTTAGGCAGCTTTAGCAATCAGCCCCAGCATTTT.